The clone carrying this T cell receptor beta chain appeared once. The data originate from a study of blood T cell repertoires in COVID-19. Individuals drawn from around 25 US areas were roughly 18 to 95 years old. Which cohort a participant joined came from the clinical history participants gave. People in the exposed group encountered a COVID-19 case within 2 weeks before entering the study. Source study methods: Amplifying reference gene primers gave estimates of nucleated cell counts. The assay was immunoSEQ multiplex PCR, and TCRdb's table has in-frame clones only and misses some. D and trimming were read from the DNA, whereas the V and J calls and clone size are those reported in that table. The table records 350,000 or so clones, more than 70% of them present only once. Sequencing was performed on PBMCs or T cells enriched from blood (not recorded which). The source of this sequence is a woman aged 25-40 years who had been exposed to COVID-19.

The CDR3 DNA is TGCGCCAGCAGCCCCGCTGGACTAGCGGGAGCTGGTGAGCAGTACTTC. Amino acids: CASSPAGLAGAGEQYF. The V and J genes are TRBV5-1 and TRBJ2-7; TRBD2 matches at 13 bases. The CDR3 totals 16 residues. Germline trimming cut 4 bases from V and 7 bases from J; bases unmatched to any gene: 11. The germline V gene encodes CDR1 SGHRS and CDR2 YFSETQ.